The 9 T cell receptor beta chains presented below share a single source sample, sequenced in a study of blood T cell repertoires in COVID-19. The table came from immunoSEQ multiplex PCR; TCRdb's copy has only in-frame clones and leaves some out. The sample consists of fewer than 120,000 clones, 65% to 90% of them appearing once. Sequences were obtained from peripheral blood. Receptors originate from a woman aged 55-70 years with acute or convalescent COVID-19.

Concerning this clone: One end of the junction fails to match germline, which may point to a read error. The chain is built from TRBV6-1 and TRBJ1-6; TRBD1 matches at 8 bases. The germline CDR1 and CDR2 sequences are MNHNS and SASEGT. The CDR3 is 17 residues long. The CDR3 reads CASREAGGAWYNSPLHF. CDR3 nucleotides: TGTGCCAGCAGGGAAGCAGGGGGCGCTTGGTATAATTCACCCCTCCACTTT.

This clone was recorded only once. This chain uses TRBV9 with TRBJ1-3; TRBD1 matches at 7 bases. This CDR3 spans 15 amino acids. Trimming removed 4 bases from V and 0 bases from J; junction bases left unmatched: 4. Germline assignment: CDR1 SGDLS and CDR2 YYNGEE. This CDR3 is CASSTGTDSGNTIYF. CDR3 DNA sequence: TGTGCCAGCAGCACCGGGACAGACTCTGGAAACACCATATATTTT.

The rearrangement uses TRBV6-5 and TRBJ2-5, with 11 bases lining up with TRBD2. CDR3 length: 14 residues. Per the germline V gene, CDR1 is MNHEY and CDR2 is SVGAGI. Trimming at V came to 0 bases and at J to 8 bases, leaving 2 bases not matched to a gene. CDR3 sequence reads: CASSYSTSGDTQYF. Here the CDR3 DNA reads TGTGCCAGCAGTTACTCGACTAGCGGGGACACCCAGTACTTC.

This chain links TRBV7-2 with TRBJ2-7; D perhaps matches TRBD2 (5 bases). Trimming removed 2 bases from V and 5 bases from J, with 13 bases in between. Germline lookup yields CDR1 SGHTA and CDR2 FQGNSA. The CDR3 loop spans 14 amino acids. The CDR3 region has the DNA TGTGCCAGCAGCTTAAGCGGAACTCTGAACGAGCAGTACTTC. Residues: CASSLSGTLNEQYF. The full variable domain, completed using reference TRBV7-2 and TRBJ2-7, is GAGVSQSPSNKVTEKGKDVELRCDPISGHTALYWYRQSLGQGLEFLIYFQGNSAPDKSGLPSDRFSAERTGGSVSTLTIQRTQQEDSAVYLCASSLSGTLNEQYFGPGTRLTVT.

CDR3 nucleotide sequence: TGTGCCAGCTCTAATACCCTAGGATCTCCCTACGAGCAGTACTTC. Translating gives CASSNTLGSPYEQYF. V and J are TRBV18 and TRBJ2-7; D gene uncertain. The CDR3 extends over 15 amino acids. V gave up 6 bases and J gave up 2 bases, with 17 bases separating them. Germline lookup yields CDR1 KGHSH and CDR2 LQKENI.

The count of this clone is one. The CDR3 spells CASSKEGRDRVIHEQYF. The CDR3 DNA sequence: TGTGCCAGCAGCAAAGAGGGCAGGGACAGGGTCATCCACGAGCAGTACTTC. The chain joins TRBV21-1 to TRBJ2-7; whether TRBD1, the table's D call, matches the DNA was not checked. TRBV21-1 represents a pseudogene. The CDR3 is 17 residues long.

V is TRBV6-5 and J is TRBJ2-1; 8 nucleotides agree with TRBD2. With V trimmed by 4 bases and J by 9 bases, 11 bases remained unmatched. Per the germline V gene, CDR1 is MNHEY and CDR2 is SVGAGI. The CDR3 consists of 15 residues. The CDR3 coding sequence is TGTGCCAGCAGTTCCGGAGTAGCGGGGACGGGTGAGCAGTTCTTC. Its translation is CASSSGVAGTGEQFF.

V gene TRBV6-5 combines with J gene TRBJ1-1; TRBD1 matches at 8 bases. In germline, CDR1 is MNHEY, CDR2 SVGAGI. Germline trimming cut 5 bases from V and 12 bases from J; bases unmatched to any gene: 11. The CDR3 has 13 amino acids. CDR3 nucleotides: TGTGCCAGCAGTCCACCCGGGACAGGTTTGTCTTTCTTT. It translates to CASSPPGTGLSFF.

This clone was picked up one time. This sequence joins TRBV5-6 and TRBJ1-6; D gene uncertain. Trimming removed 2 bases at V and 6 bases at J, with 9 bases between. The CDR3 covers 14 residues. Germline CDR1 and CDR2: SGHDT and YYEEEE. The CDR3 sequence is CASSFGVSNSPLHF. The CDR3 DNA reads TGTGCCAGCAGCTTCGGGGTTTCTAATTCACCCCTCCACTTT.